The entry that follows covers one TCR beta chain sequence. V gave up 3 bases and J gave up 0 bases, with 5 bases separating them. This CDR3 spans 13 amino acids. Germline V gene sequence: CDR1 SGHNT, CDR2 YYREEE (reference sequence). Exclusion of a patient followed from autoimmune disease history or systemic immunosuppression. This record belongs to a study of OX40 agonist ivuxolimab in advanced cancers. Overall study context: Three patients, one with hepatocellular carcinoma and two with cutaneous melanoma, achieved partial responses.

TCRdb's copy holds only in-frame clones and misses some; the assay was immunoSEQ multiplex PCR. The sample lists 65,000 to 85,000 clones, around nine tenths seen once, with just over 2.5% in the top ten. The starting material was CD4+ or CD8+ T cells sorted from blood, obtained in a trial of the OX40 agonist ivuxolimab. The chain carries TRBV5-4 and TRBJ2-3, with D unresolved. The sequence was collected from an adult with an advanced solid tumor such as melanoma, head and neck, liver or kidney cancer. CDR3 in amino acids: CASSSQSTDTQYF. The CDR3 DNA reads TGTGCCAGCAGCTCACAGAGCACAGATACGCAGTATTTT. Filled out from reference TRBV5-4 and TRBJ2-3, the complete variable domain reads ETGVTQSPTHLIKTRGQQVTLRCSSQSGHNTVSWYQQALGQGPQFIFQYYREEENGRGNFPPRFSGLQFPNYSSELNVNALELDDSALYLCASSSQSTDTQYFGPGTRLTVL.